These 18 T cell receptor beta chains originate from one sample sequenced in a study of Tregs in tolerant kidney transplant recipients. Clones were sequenced by immunoSEQ multiplex PCR, and TCRdb holds only the in-frame ones, with some missing. The sample includes around 15,000 clones, roughly 78% of them seen just once. Here the sequenced sample was Tregs from blood, taken before the transplant. The source is a human donor who received a combined kidney and bone marrow transplant.

V and J are TRBV18 and TRBJ2-2; D not resolved. The CDR3 has 15 amino acids. Trimming shortened V by 2 bases and J by 3 bases, and 10 bases separated the two germline ends. The V gene's germline CDR1 is KGHSH and CDR2 LQKENI. CDR3 protein: CASSPVYSYTGELFF. CDR3 DNA sequence: TGTGCCAGCTCACCAGTTTACAGCTACACCGGGGAGCTGTTTTTT.

The V gene is TRBV10-3, the J gene TRBJ1-1, with 7 bases matching TRBD1. The CDR3 is made up of 14 amino acids. Germline V gene lookup returns CDR1 ENHRY and CDR2 SYGVKD. V was pared by 6 bases and J by 14 bases, with 18 bases of the junction left unmatched. This CDR3 is CAISKQGMNTEHFF. CDR3 in DNA: TGTGCCATCAGCAAACAGGGGATGAACACTGAACACTTCTTT.

Written as DNA, the CDR3 is TGCGCCAGCAGCCGTCTCGGACAGGCCTACGAGCAGTACTTC. Translating it yields CASSRLGQAYEQYF. The gene calls are TRBV4-1 and TRBJ2-7, with 7 bases that match TRBD1. In germline, CDR1 is MGHRA, CDR2 YSYEKL. With 4 bases clipped from V and 2 bases from J, the junction kept 5 bases outside the gene matches. The CDR3 contains 14 residues.

The rearrangement uses TRBV7-2 and TRBJ2-2; tentatively, D is TRBD1 (6 bases). The CDR3 covers 16 residues. The germline CDR1 and CDR2 sequences are SGHTA and FQGNSA. V was shortened by 2 bases and J by 6 bases, with 16 bases between the two germline ends. The CDR3 region is CASSLNPDSGAGELFF. CDR3 coding DNA: TGTGCCAGCAGCTTAAACCCGGACAGTGGCGCCGGGGAGCTGTTTTTT.

The chain uses TRBV15 and TRBJ2-5, with 8 bases that match TRBD1. The CDR3 runs 15 residues. CDR1 LNHNV and CDR2 YYDKDF come from the germline V gene (reference sequence). V shed 1 base, J shed 1 base, and the junction held 2 bases outside the gene matches. As DNA, the CDR3 is TGTGCCACCAGCAGAGGGGACAGGTCCCAAGAGACCCAGTACTTC. Amino acid sequence: CATSRGDRSQETQYF.

V gene TRBV6-1 combines with J gene TRBJ1-2; 7 bases align to TRBD1. The trim removed 4 bases at V and 5 bases at J, leaving 4 bases unmatched. The CDR3 consists of 13 residues. CDR1 is MNHNS and CDR2 is SASEGT in the germline V gene. DNA of the CDR3: TGTGCCAGCAGTGTGGGACAGTTATATGGCTACACCTTC. This codes for CASSVGQLYGYTF.

The rearrangement links TRBV5-5 to TRBJ2-2; D uncertain. The germline V and J ends were trimmed by 4 bases and 1 base, with 11 bases remaining between them. The CDR3 runs to 15 residues. Germline V gives CDR1 SGHKS, CDR2 YYEKEE (reference sequence). This CDR3 reads CASSPTALNTGELFF. CDR3 coding DNA: TGTGCCAGCAGCCCTACCGCGTTGAACACCGGGGAGCTGTTTTTT.

The chain joins TRBV5-1 to TRBJ2-6; TRBD1 aligns across 7 bases. V gave up 2 bases and J gave up 0 bases; unmatched junction bases: 8. The CDR3 spans 18 residues. Germline V gene sequence: CDR1 SGHRS, CDR2 YFSETQ. CDR3 in DNA: TGCGCCAGCAGCTTAACCCGCAGGGGGAGCTCTGGGGCCAACGTCCTGACTTTC. It translates to CASSLTRRGSSGANVLTF.

The CDR3 DNA reads TGTGCCAGCAGCCGTAGCAGGGGGGCGGTGGCAGGCACTGAAGCTTTCTTT. Protein: CASSRSRGAVAGTEAFF. V usage is TRBV5-6 and J usage is TRBJ1-1; TRBD1 matches at 7 bases. This CDR3 contains 17 residues. Losses at the gene ends were 4 bases for V and 4 bases for J; bases not matched to a gene: 16. Germline CDR1 and CDR2: SGHDT and YYEEEE. The full variable domain, with the rest looked up from reference TRBV5-6 and TRBJ1-1, is DAGVTQSPTHLIKTRGQQVTLRCSPKSGHDTVSWYQQALGQGPQFIFQYYEEEERQRGNFPDRFSGHQFPNYSSELNVNALLLGDSALYLCASSRSRGAVAGTEAFFGQGTRLTVV.

This clone has a handful of counts. CDR3 DNA: TGTGCCAGCAGACTTAGCGGGGGGGCGGGGGATACGCAGTATTTT. Translated, it gives CASRLSGGAGDTQYF. This chain connects TRBV7-2 to TRBJ2-3; 11 nucleotides line up with TRBD2. This CDR3 contains 15 residues. The junction had 8 bases not matched to a gene; V was cut back by 6 bases and J by 6 bases. CDR1 and CDR2 (germline): SGHTA, FQGNSA.

J is TRBJ1-3 and V is TRBV9, with D possibly matching TRBD1 (6 bases). This CDR3 has 15 residues. CDR1 and CDR2 (germline): SGDLS, YYNGEE. V lost 3 bases and J lost 1, with 11 bases in between. This CDR3 is CASSGRTDSGNTIYF. The CDR3 DNA reads as TGTGCCAGCAGCGGAAGGACAGATTCTGGAAACACCATATATTTT.

V and J are TRBV6-1 and TRBJ2-3; 8 nucleotides line up with TRBD2. This CDR3 spans 14 amino acids. CDR1 is MNHNS and CDR2 is SASEGT in the germline V gene. V gave up 5 bases and J gave up 3 bases; unmatched junction bases: 4. DNA for the CDR3: TGTGCCAGCAGTACTAGCGGCCGTACAGATACGCAGTATTTT. As protein: CASSTSGRTDTQYF.

The rearrangement links TRBV23-1 to TRBJ1-1; no reliable D call. TRBV23-1 qualifies as an ORF whose function is uncertain. This CDR3 contains 12 residues. With 6 bases removed from V and 4 bases from J, the gap between germline ends came to 9 bases. CDR3: CASRPRGTEAFF. CDR3 DNA: TGCGCCAGCAGGCCACGCGGCACTGAAGCTTTCTTT.

This chain uses TRBV5-6 with TRBJ1-4; D remains unclear. The CDR3 is 15 residues long. Germline lookup yields CDR1 SGHDT and CDR2 YYEEEE. V dropped 2 bases and J dropped 1 base, with 9 bases sitting between them. The CDR3 nucleotides are TGTGCCAGCAGCTTCTCTGCACAAACTAATGAAAAACTGTTTTTT. Amino acid sequence: CASSFSAQTNEKLFF.

The chain combines TRBV27 with TRBJ2-3, with 9 bases aligning to TRBD2. With V trimmed by 3 bases and J by 5 bases, 6 bases remained unmatched. CDR3 length: 15 amino acids. CDR1 and CDR2 from the germline V gene are MNHEY and SMNVEV (reference sequence). CDR3 sequence reads: CASSFSPSGVDTQYF. In DNA form, the CDR3 reads TGTGCCAGCAGTTTCTCCCCTAGCGGGGTAGATACGCAGTATTTT.

The chain links TRBV5-1 to TRBJ2-7; D not resolved. The CDR3 is 16 residues long. Germline CDR1 SGHRS, CDR2 YFSETQ. Trimming took 3 bases from V and 0 from J, leaving 16 bases between them. CDR3 sequence (DNA): TGCGCCAGCAGCTCTTTGATCAGGATGAGCTCCTACGAGCAGTACTTC. Residues: CASSSLIRMSSYEQYF. Filled out from reference TRBV5-1 and TRBJ2-7, the complete variable domain reads KAGVTQTPRYLIKTRGQQVTLSCSPISGHRSVSWYQQTPGQGLQFLFEYFSETQRNKGNFPGRFSGRQFSNSRSEMNVSTLELGDSALYLCASSSLIRMSSYEQYFGPGTRLTVT.

The chain combines TRBV27 with TRBJ1-2; D gene ambiguous. Trimming left V 2 bases short and J 2 bases short, with 15 bases between. The germline V gene has CDR1 MNHEY and CDR2 SMNVEV (reference sequence). The CDR3 is made up of 16 amino acids. CDR3 nucleotide sequence: TGTGCCAGCAGTTTACTCGGCAGGCATGGGAACTATGGCTACACCTTC. Amino acids: CASSLLGRHGNYGYTF.

In its sample, this clone was seen a few times. The chain carries TRBV19 and TRBJ1-5, with no clear D. With 7 bases removed from V and 6 bases from J, the gap between germline ends came to 16 bases. There are 14 residues in the CDR3. CDR1 and CDR2 from the germline V gene are LNHDA and SQIVND (reference sequence). The CDR3 reads CASTDPTRGQPQHF. The CDR3 nucleotides read TGTGCCAGTACCGATCCGACCCGGGGTCAGCCCCAGCATTTT.